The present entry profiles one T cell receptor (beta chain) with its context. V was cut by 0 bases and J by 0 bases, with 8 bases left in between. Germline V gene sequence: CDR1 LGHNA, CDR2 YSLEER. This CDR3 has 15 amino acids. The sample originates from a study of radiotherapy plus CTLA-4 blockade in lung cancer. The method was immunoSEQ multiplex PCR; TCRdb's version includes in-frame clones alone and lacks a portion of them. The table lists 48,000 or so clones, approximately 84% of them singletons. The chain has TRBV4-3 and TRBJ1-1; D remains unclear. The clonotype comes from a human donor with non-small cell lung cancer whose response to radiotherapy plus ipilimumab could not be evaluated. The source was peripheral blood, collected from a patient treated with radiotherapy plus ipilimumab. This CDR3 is CASSQDLAVNTEAFF. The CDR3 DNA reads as TGCGCCAGCAGCCAAGATCTAGCGGTGAACACTGAAGCTTTCTTT.